Presented here are 8 T cell receptor beta chains from one specimen sequenced in a study of shared clonotypes between healthy human individuals. Only in-frame clones appear in the TCRdb table, and some are missing; sequencing was by immunoSEQ multiplex PCR. The sample lists some 1,900,000 clones, just under 95% occurring once. Terminally differentiated effector memory CD45RA+ cells were excluded from the naive CD8 cells, which were CD45RO-negative and positively selected for CCR7. Sequencing was done on a sample of naive CD8+ T cells sorted from blood. Every receptor here comes from a man aged 18 to 30 in good health.

Regarding this clone: Other DNA variants within this sample encode the same CDR3. This chain uses TRBV2 with TRBJ2-7; TRBD2 is a possible D gene (5 bases). The CDR3 extends over 13 amino acids. Germline CDR1 reads SNHLY; CDR2 reads FYNNEI. Trimming pared 4 bases from V and 1 base from J, leaving 8 bases between. In nucleotides, the CDR3 is TGTGCCAGCAGTGTCGGACTGTCCTACGAGCAGTACTTC. Translated, it gives CASSVGLSYEQYF.

This chain joins TRBV27 and TRBJ2-3, with a weak D call TRBD2 (5 bases). Germline assignment: CDR1 MNHEY and CDR2 SMNVEV (reference sequence). CDR3 length: 14 amino acids. The V and J ends lost 2 bases and 4 bases respectively, with 10 bases between them. CDR3 loop: CASSLVGGSDTQYF. In DNA, the CDR3 is TGTGCCAGCAGTTTAGTGGGCGGGTCAGATACGCAGTATTTT.

This chain uses TRBV30 with TRBJ1-1; the D gene is possibly TRBD1 (6 bases). The CDR3 is 14 amino acids. V dropped 4 bases and J dropped 1 base, with 13 bases sitting between them. CDR1 GTSNPN and CDR2 SVGIG come from the germline V gene (reference sequence). CDR3 loop: CAWKSDRSNTEAFF. DNA of the CDR3: TGTGCCTGGAAATCAGACAGGTCGAACACTGAAGCTTTCTTT.

This chain connects TRBV30 to TRBJ2-2; D is possibly TRBD1 or TRBD2 (5 bases each). CDR1 is GTSNPN and CDR2 is SVGIG in the germline V gene (reference sequence). Trimming pared 5 bases from V and 7 bases from J, leaving 14 bases between. The CDR3 consists of 13 residues. The CDR3 DNA is TGTGCCTGGTGTATTAGTGGGGGCGGGGAGCTGTTTTTT. Residues: CAWCISGGGELFF.

As regards this clone: One end of the junction does not line up with germline, which may come from a read error. Other DNA sequences within the sample encode an identical CDR3. The genes are TRBV7-9 and TRBJ1-1, with D perhaps TRBD1 (6 bases). The germline V gene encodes CDR1 SEHNR and CDR2 FQNEAQ (reference sequence). The CDR3 sequence is 17 residues long. The CDR3 DNA sequence: TGTGCCAGCAGCTTAGAGACGGCCCTTTACCGGGACACCGAAGCTTTCTTT. Its protein is CASSLETALYRDTEAFF.

The chain couples TRBV7-9 to TRBJ2-3; D may be TRBD1 or TRBD2 (6 bases each). CDR3 length equals 16 residues. The germline V gene has CDR1 SEHNR and CDR2 FQNEAQ (reference sequence). V was shortened by 5 bases and J by 2 bases, with 17 bases between the two germline ends. The CDR3 loop is CASSHRGGTPTDTQYF. The CDR3 bases are TGTGCCAGCAGCCACCGAGGGGGGACTCCCACAGATACGCAGTATTTT.

The count of this clone is one. The sample carries other DNA sequences with the same CDR3. The J gene is TRBJ1-1, the V gene TRBV7-9; D unclear. From germline, CDR1 is SEHNR and CDR2 FQNEAQ (reference sequence). V lost 6 bases to trimming and J lost 2 bases, with 4 bases between them. This CDR3 spans 11 amino acids. CDR3 in amino acids: CASSGNTEAFF. For the CDR3, the DNA is TGTGCCAGCAGTGGAAACACTGAAGCTTTCTTT.

The CDR3, as DNA: TGTGCCGGGGGACTAGCGGTCACAGATACGCAGTATTTT. Translating gives CAGGLAVTDTQYF. The V gene is TRBV2, the J gene TRBJ2-3, with 11 nucleotides matching TRBD2. V shed 11 bases, J shed 2 bases, and the junction held 3 bases outside the gene matches. CDR3 size: 13 residues. The germline gives CDR1 SNHLY, CDR2 FYNNEI.